A selection of T cell receptor beta chains follows, all from one sample in a study of response to subunit inactivated influenza vaccine. TCRdb redid the calling of the RT-PCR reads with MiXCR, one entry per CDR3 protein. The sample records about 190,000 distinct CDR3 sequences, approximately 15% being singletons. The sequences come from CD8+ T cells sorted from PBMCs, collected approximately 5 days after vaccination. The receptors originated from a man aged 50 to 59 who received an inactivated influenza vaccine. The CDR3 runs from the conserved cysteine through the conserved F or W. D genes are given only for firm matches. Rows may omit the clone size; those that give it use once, few, many or a size class.

V gene	J gene	D gene	clone size	CDR3 DNA	CDR3 protein
TRBV7-9	TRBJ2-4	TRBD1	few	TGTGCCAGCAGCTTAGGCCAGACAGGGGGATACATTCAGTACTTC	CASSLGQTGGYIQYF
TRBV28	TRBJ2-3	-	once	TGTGCCAGCCAAACAGGAGGGGGTACGCAGTATTTT	CASQTGGGTQYF
TRBV7-9	TRBJ2-3	-	-	TGTGCCAGCAGCTTAGCGGGACTCTCAGGCACAGATACGCAGTATTTT	CASSLAGLSGTDTQYF
TRBV5-1	TRBJ2-7	-	many	TGCGCCAGCAGCTTGATCTCCGGGTCTCCCTACGAGCAGTACTTC	CASSLISGSPYEQYF
TRBV7-9	TRBJ1-6	-	many	TGTGCCAGCAGCTTAGATTCAACGGTTTCCTATAATTCACCCCTCCACTTT	CASSLDSTVSYNSPLHF
TRBV4-1	TRBJ2-5	TRBD1	-	TGCGCCAGCAGCCAAGACTGGGACAGACAAGAGACCCAGTACTTC	CASSQDWDRQETQYF
TRBV12-3/TRBV12-4	TRBJ2-7	TRBD2	few	TGTGCCAGCAGTCTGACCCTTAGCGGGAGGGCCTTGGTGCAGTACTTC	CASSLTLSGRALVQYF
TRBV27	TRBJ2-4	TRBD1	few	TGTGCCAGCAGGGGGGACAGCCCAAACGGGAAAAACATTCAGTACTTC	CASRGDSPNGKNIQYF
TRBV20-1	TRBJ2-2	TRBD1	-	TGCAGTGCTACCTTCGACAGGGGGGTCGGGGAGCTGTTTTTT	CSATFDRGVGELFF
TRBV7-9	TRBJ2-3	-	-	TGTGCCAGCAGCCCGCCCTTAGTTGGGTCGGGTACAGATACGCAGTATTTT	CASSPPLVGSGTDTQYF
TRBV6-2/TRBV6-3	TRBJ2-2	-	few	TGTGCCAGCAGTTACGGAAGGCTATCCTCCGGGGAGCTGTTTTTT	CASSYGRLSSGELFF
TRBV3-1	TRBJ1-6	-	-	TGTGCCAGCAGCCCGACTTTTGGGGGGATAGGTTCACCCCTCCACTTT	CASSPTFGGIGSPLHF
TRBV4-3	TRBJ1-1	TRBD1	few	TGCGCCAGCAGCCAAGAAGTAACAGGGGTTCATGAAGCTTTCTTT	CASSQEVTGVHEAFF